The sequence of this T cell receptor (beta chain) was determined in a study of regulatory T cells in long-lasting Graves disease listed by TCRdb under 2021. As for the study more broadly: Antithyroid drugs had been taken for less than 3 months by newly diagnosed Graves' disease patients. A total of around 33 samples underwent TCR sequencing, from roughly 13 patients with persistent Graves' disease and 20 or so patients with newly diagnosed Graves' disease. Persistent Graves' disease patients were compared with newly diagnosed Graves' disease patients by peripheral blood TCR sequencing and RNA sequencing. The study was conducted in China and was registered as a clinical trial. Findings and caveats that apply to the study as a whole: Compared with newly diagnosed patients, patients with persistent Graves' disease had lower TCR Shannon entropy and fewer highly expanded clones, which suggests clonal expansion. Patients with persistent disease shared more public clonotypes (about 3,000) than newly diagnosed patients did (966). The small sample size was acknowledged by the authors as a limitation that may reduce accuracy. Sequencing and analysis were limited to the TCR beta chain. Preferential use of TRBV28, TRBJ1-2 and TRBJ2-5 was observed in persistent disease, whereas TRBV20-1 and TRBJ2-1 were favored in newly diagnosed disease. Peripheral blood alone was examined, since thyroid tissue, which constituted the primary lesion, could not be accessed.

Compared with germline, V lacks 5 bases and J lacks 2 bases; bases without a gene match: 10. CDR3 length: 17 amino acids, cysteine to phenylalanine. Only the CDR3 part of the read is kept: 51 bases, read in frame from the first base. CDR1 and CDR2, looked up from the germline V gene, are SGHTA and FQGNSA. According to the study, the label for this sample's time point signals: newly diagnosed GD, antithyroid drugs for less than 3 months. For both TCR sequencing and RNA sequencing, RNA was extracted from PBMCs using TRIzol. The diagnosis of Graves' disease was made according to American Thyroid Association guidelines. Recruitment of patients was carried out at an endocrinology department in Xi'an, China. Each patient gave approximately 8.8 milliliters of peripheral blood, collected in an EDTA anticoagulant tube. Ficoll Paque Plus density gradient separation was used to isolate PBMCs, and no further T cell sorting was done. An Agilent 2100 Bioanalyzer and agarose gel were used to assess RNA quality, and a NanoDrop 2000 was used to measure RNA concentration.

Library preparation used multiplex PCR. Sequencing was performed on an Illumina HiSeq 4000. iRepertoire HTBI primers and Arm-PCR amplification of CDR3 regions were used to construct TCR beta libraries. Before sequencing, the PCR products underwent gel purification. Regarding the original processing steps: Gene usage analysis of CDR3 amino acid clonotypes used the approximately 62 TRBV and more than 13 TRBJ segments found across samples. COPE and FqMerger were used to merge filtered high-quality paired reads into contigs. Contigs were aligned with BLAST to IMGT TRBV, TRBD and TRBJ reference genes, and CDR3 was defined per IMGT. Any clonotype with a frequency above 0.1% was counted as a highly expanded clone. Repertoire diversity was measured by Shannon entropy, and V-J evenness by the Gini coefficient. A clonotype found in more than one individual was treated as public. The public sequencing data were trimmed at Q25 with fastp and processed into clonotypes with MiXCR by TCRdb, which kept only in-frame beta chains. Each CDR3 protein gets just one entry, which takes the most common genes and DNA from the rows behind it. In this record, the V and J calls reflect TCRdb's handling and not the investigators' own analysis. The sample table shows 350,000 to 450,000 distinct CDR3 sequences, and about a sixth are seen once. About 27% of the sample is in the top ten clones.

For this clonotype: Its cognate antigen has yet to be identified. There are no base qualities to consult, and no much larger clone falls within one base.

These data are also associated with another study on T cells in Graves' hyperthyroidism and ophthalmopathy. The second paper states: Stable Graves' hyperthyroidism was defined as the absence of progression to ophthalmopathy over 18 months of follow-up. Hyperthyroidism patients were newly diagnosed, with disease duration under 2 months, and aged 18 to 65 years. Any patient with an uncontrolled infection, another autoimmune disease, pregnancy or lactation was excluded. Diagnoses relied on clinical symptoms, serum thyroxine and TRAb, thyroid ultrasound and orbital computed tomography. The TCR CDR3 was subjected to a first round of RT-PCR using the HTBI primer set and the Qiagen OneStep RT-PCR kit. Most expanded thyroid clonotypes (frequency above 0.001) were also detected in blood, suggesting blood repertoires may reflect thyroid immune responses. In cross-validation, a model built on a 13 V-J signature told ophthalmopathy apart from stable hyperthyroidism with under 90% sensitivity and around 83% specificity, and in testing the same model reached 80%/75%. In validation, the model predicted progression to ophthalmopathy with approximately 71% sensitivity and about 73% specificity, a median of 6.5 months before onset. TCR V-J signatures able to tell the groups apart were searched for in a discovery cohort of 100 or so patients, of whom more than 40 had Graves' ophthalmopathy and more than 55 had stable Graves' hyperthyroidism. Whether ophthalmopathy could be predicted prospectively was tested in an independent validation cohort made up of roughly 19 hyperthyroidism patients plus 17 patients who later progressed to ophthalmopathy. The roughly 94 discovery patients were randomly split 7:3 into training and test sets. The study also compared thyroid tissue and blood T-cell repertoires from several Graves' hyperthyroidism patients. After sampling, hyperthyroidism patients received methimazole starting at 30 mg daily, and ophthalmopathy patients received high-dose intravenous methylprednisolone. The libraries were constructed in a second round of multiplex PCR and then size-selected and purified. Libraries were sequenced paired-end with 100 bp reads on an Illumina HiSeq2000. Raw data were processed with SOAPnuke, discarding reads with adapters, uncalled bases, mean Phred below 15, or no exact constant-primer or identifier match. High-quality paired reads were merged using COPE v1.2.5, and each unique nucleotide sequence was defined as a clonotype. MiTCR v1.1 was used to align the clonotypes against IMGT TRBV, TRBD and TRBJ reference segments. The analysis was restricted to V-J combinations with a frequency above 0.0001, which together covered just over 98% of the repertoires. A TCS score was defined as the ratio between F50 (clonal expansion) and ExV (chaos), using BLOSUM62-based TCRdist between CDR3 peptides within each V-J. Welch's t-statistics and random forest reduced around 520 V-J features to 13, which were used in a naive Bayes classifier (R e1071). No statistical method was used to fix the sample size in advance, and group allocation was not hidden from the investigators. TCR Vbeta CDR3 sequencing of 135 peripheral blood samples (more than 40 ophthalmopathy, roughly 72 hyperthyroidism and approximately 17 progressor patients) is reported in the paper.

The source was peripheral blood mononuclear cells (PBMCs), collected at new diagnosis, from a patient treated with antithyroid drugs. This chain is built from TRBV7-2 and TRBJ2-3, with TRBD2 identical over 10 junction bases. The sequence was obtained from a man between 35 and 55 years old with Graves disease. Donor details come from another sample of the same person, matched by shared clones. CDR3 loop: CASSRAAGGGNTDTQYF. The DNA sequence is TGTGCCAGCAGCCGGGCAGCGGGGGGGGGAAACACAGATACGCAGTATTTT.